The 9 T cell receptor beta chains in this list originate from one sample, sequenced in a study of T-cell reconstitution after alpha-beta-depleted transplantation in children. Preparation of the TCRbeta library used unique molecular identifiers. TCRdb re-analysed the PCR reads in MiXCR, keeping a single row per CDR3 protein. The data show 170,000 or so distinct CDR3 sequences, about 6.4% seen once. Sequencing was performed on PBMCs from the stem cell graft donor, taken from the stem cell graft. The receptors derive from a human donor who donated a stem cell graft to a child with Wiskott-Aldrich syndrome.

This clonotype appeared many times. This sequence joins TRBV20-1 and TRBJ1-6; no clear D. Germline V gives CDR1 DFQATT, CDR2 SNEGSKA (reference sequence). V dropped 6 bases and J dropped 8 bases, with 14 bases sitting between them. The CDR3 length is 13 residues. The DNA for the CDR3 is TGCAGTGCCGAAGGGAATTTGGATTCACCCCTCCACTTT. It yields the protein CSAEGNLDSPLHF.

This clonotype was counted many times. The chain recombines TRBV11-2 with TRBJ2-5; 7 nucleotides align to TRBD2. Germline V gene lookup returns CDR1 SGHAT and CDR2 FQNNGV. CDR3 size: 15 residues. V dropped 0 bases and J dropped 5; count of bases not matched to a gene: 6. The CDR3 is CASSLEGLGGETQYF. The CDR3 DNA follows: TGTGCCAGCAGCTTAGAGGGTCTCGGGGGGGAGACCCAGTACTTC.

The rearrangement joins TRBV13 to TRBJ1-2, with a possible D match to TRBD1 (5 bases). The CDR3 loop spans 16 amino acids. Germline-derived CDR1 and CDR2 are PRHDT and FYEKMQ (reference sequence). V was trimmed by 1 base and J by 6 bases, leaving 18 bases between them. The CDR3 sequence: CASSLENTGRRHGYTF. The CDR3 region has the DNA TGTGCCAGCAGCTTAGAGAATACAGGCCGACGCCATGGCTACACCTTC. Filled out from reference TRBV13 and TRBJ1-2, the complete variable domain reads AAGVIQSPRHLIKEKRETATLKCYPIPRHDTVYWYQQGPGQDPQFLISFYEKMQSDKGSIPDRFSAQQFSDYHSELNMSSLELGDSALYFCASSLENTGRRHGYTFGSGTRLTVV.

J is TRBJ2-3 and V is TRBV5-1; 7 nucleotides agree with TRBD2. CDR1 is SGHRS and CDR2 is YFSETQ in the germline V gene. J lost 6 bases, V lost 1 base, and 8 bases had no gene match. The CDR3 extends over 15 amino acids. The CDR3 coding sequence is TGCGCCAGCAGCTTGAGGCTAGCGGTGGGGGATACGCAGTATTTT. It is translated as CASSLRLAVGDTQYF.

Many counts were recorded for this clonotype. This chain uses TRBV6-5 with TRBJ1-5; D might be TRBD1 (5 bases). This CDR3 is 16 amino acids long. Deletions cut 0 bases from V and 3 bases from J, with 12 bases between. Looked up from germline, CDR1 is MNHEY and CDR2 is SVGAGI. CDR3 protein: CASSYSAQGNNQPQHF. The CDR3 nucleotides are TGTGCCAGCAGTTACTCGGCCCAGGGTAACAATCAGCCCCAGCATTTT.

This clonotype was seen a handful of times. V and J are TRBV7-9 and TRBJ1-3; D remains ambiguous. The ends were cut back, 4 bases at V and 4 bases at J, with 11 bases in the middle. CDR3 length equals 14 residues. Germline V gene sequence: CDR1 SEHNR, CDR2 FQNEAQ (reference sequence). The CDR3, as DNA: TGTGCCAGCAGCTACTTCGATGGGGGAAACACCATATATTTT. Protein: CASSYFDGGNTIYF.

This clonotype was counted many times. The chain couples TRBV29-1 to TRBJ1-5, with TRBD1 as a possible D gene (6 bases). The V end lost 6 bases, the J end lost 6 bases, and 18 bases lay between the germline ends. CDR1 SQVTM and CDR2 ANQGSEA come from the germline V gene. CDR3 length equals 14 residues. The CDR3 here is CSVHREKGSQPQHF. CDR3 sequence (DNA): TGCAGCGTACACAGGGAAAAGGGTAGTCAGCCCCAGCATTTT.

At least ten counts were recorded for this clonotype. This sequence joins TRBV20-1 and TRBJ2-1, with 10 bases fitting TRBD2. J was trimmed by 4 bases and V by 6 bases; bases with no gene match: 12. Germline assignment: CDR1 DFQATT and CDR2 SNEGSKA (reference sequence). The CDR3 has 16 amino acids. This CDR3 reads CSARYAGTSDYNEQFF. The CDR3 DNA reads as TGCAGTGCACGATACGCGGGGACTAGCGATTACAATGAGCAGTTCTTC.

There are many counts of this clonotype. The CDR3 protein is CASSLRIERLAYNEQFF. The CDR3 nucleotides read TGCGCCAGCAGCTTACGGATCGAGAGACTGGCTTACAATGAGCAGTTCTTC. V and J are TRBV5-1 and TRBJ2-1; D uncertain. Germline lookup yields CDR1 SGHRS and CDR2 YFSETQ. The CDR3 has 17 residues. Trimming pared 2 bases from V and 4 bases from J, leaving 19 bases between.